This TCR beta chain originates from a study of graft-versus-host responses after intestinal transplantation. Study at large: Transplants were multivisceral, liver-intestinal, or isolated intestinal. Each recipient received anti-thymocyte globulin induction, then tacrolimus and steroids for three to four years. Regarding the study as a whole: Early post-transplant HvG declines tracked with peak circulating GvH clone levels. GvH clonotypes were identified within recipient marrow, with a subset emerging first in ileum or blood.

Regarding this clone: What it binds is unknown.

The assay was immunoSEQ multiplex PCR, and TCRdb's table has in-frame clones only and misses some. The sample has more than 65,000 clones; 85% to 95% are singletons. The junction had 11 bases not matched to a gene; V was cut back by 3 bases and J by 3 bases. The germline V gene has CDR1 LNHNV and CDR2 YYDKDF (reference sequence). The length of the CDR3 is 16 residues. This TCR was recovered from a human donor who was the organ donor for an intestinal transplant. The V call is TRBV15, the J call TRBJ2-7, with 7 bases aligning to TRBD1. The starting material was unstimulated CD8+ T cells sorted from spleen or lymph node cells, obtained before transplant. DNA of the CDR3: TGTGCCACCAGCAGGGGAGAGACAGGGCAGGGCTACGAGCAGTACTTC. Its translation: CATSRGETGQGYEQYF.